Listed below are T cell receptor beta chains from one sample, sequenced in a study of T-cell memory formation after mild COVID-19. TCRdb re-called the 5' RACE reads with MiXCR, one entry per CDR3 protein. Of about 360,000 distinct CDR3 sequences in the sample, under 15% are singletons; the top ten hold 20% to 25%. The sequencing input was PBMCs or a T cell subset sorted from them (not recorded which). The source of these receptors is a man aged 18-30 years who had mild COVID-19 (a few samples of this study predate the infection). Cell type and time point are not known. CDR3s include the opening cysteine and the closing phenylalanine or tryptophan. D genes are given only for firm matches. Not every row has a clone size; where given, it reads once, few, many or a size class.

abundance: -
v_gene: TRBV20-1
j_gene: TRBJ2-2
d_gene: -
CDR3nt: TGCAGTGCTAGAGATAACACCGGGGAGCTGTTTTTT
CDR3aa: CSARDNTGELFF

abundance: few
v_gene: TRBV29-1
j_gene: TRBJ2-5
d_gene: -
CDR3nt: TGCAGCGTACGACAGTACCAAGAGACCCAGTACTTC
CDR3aa: CSVRQYQETQYF

abundance: -
v_gene: TRBV20-1
j_gene: TRBJ1-4
d_gene: TRBD1
CDR3nt: TGCAGTGCGCAGGGGGCCCAACTGTTTTTT
CDR3aa: CSAQGAQLFF

abundance: few
v_gene: TRBV12-3/TRBV12-4
j_gene: TRBJ1-1
d_gene: -
CDR3nt: TGTGCCAGCAGTTCACCTCACCCCCAGGGGAGTGGGACTGAAGCTTTCTTT
CDR3aa: CASSSPHPQGSGTEAFF

abundance: -
v_gene: TRBV2
j_gene: TRBJ1-1
d_gene: -
CDR3nt: TGTGCCAGCGGGAAGGTCGGGCAGGGTGTGCTAGGAGGTACTGAAGCTTTCTTT
CDR3aa: CASGKVGQGVLGGTEAFF

abundance: -
v_gene: TRBV5-1
j_gene: TRBJ1-2
d_gene: -
CDR3nt: TGCGCCAGCAGCTCCGACAGAAATGGCTACACCTTC
CDR3aa: CASSSDRNGYTF

abundance: few
v_gene: TRBV6-5
j_gene: TRBJ2-5
d_gene: -
CDR3nt: TGTGCCAGCAGTTACTCCTTGGGGTACCAAGAGACCCAGTACTTC
CDR3aa: CASSYSLGYQETQYF

abundance: few
v_gene: TRBV6-1
j_gene: TRBJ1-5
d_gene: -
CDR3nt: TGTGCCAGCAGTGGGGAAATCGTAGGGCGTCAGCCCCAGCATTTT
CDR3aa: CASSGEIVGRQPQHF

abundance: few
v_gene: TRBV5-1
j_gene: TRBJ1-4
d_gene: -
CDR3nt: TGCGCCAGCAGCTTGGGAGACTTGAGGAATGAAAAACTGTTTTTT
CDR3aa: CASSLGDLRNEKLFF

abundance: -
v_gene: TRBV7-2
j_gene: TRBJ1-2
d_gene: -
CDR3nt: TGTGCCAGCAGCTTAACGCGGGGAGCCCACTACTATGGCTACACCTTC
CDR3aa: CASSLTRGAHYYGYTF

abundance: -
v_gene: TRBV6-5
j_gene: TRBJ2-7
d_gene: TRBD1
CDR3nt: TGTGCCAGCAGTTCGGGCAGGGGGCGGGAGCAGTACTTC
CDR3aa: CASSSGRGREQYF

abundance: -
v_gene: TRBV2
j_gene: TRBJ2-5
d_gene: TRBD2
CDR3nt: TGTGCCAGCAGTGAGCGTAGCGGGGGGTCTGGGACCCAGTACTTC
CDR3aa: CASSERSGGSGTQYF

abundance: many
v_gene: TRBV20-1
j_gene: TRBJ2-5
d_gene: -
CDR3nt: TGCAGTGCTACGTGGGTTGAAGAGACCCAGTACTTC
CDR3aa: CSATWVEETQYF

abundance: many
v_gene: TRBV7-9
j_gene: TRBJ2-2
d_gene: -
CDR3nt: TGTGCCAGCAGCTCCCCTAGCGTAGCGTTCACCGGGGAGCTGTTTTTT
CDR3aa: CASSSPSVAFTGELFF

abundance: few
v_gene: TRBV27
j_gene: TRBJ1-2
d_gene: -
CDR3nt: TGTGCCAGCAGTCCCGCAGCCACTAACTATGGCTACACCTTC
CDR3aa: CASSPAATNYGYTF

abundance: -
v_gene: TRBV12-3/TRBV12-4
j_gene: TRBJ2-3
d_gene: -
CDR3nt: TGTGCCAGCACGAGAACAGATACGCAGTATTTT
CDR3aa: CASTRTDTQYF

abundance: many
v_gene: TRBV5-5
j_gene: TRBJ1-3
d_gene: -
CDR3nt: TGTGCCAGCACCTTACCCCTGAGCTCTGGAAACACCATATATTTT
CDR3aa: CASTLPLSSGNTIYF

abundance: -
v_gene: TRBV5-1
j_gene: TRBJ2-5
d_gene: TRBD2
CDR3nt: TGCGCCAGCAGCTTGGGCGGGAGGTCCATCGGGGCCCAGTACTTC
CDR3aa: CASSLGGRSIGAQYF

abundance: few
v_gene: TRBV12-3/TRBV12-4
j_gene: TRBJ2-3
d_gene: TRBD2
CDR3nt: TGTGCCAGCAGTTTAGGGCGGGGGGCTAGCACAGATACGCAGTATTTT
CDR3aa: CASSLGRGASTDTQYF

abundance: few
v_gene: TRBV28
j_gene: TRBJ1-1
d_gene: -
CDR3nt: TGCGCGACGGGGCTCAGAGAAGCTTTCTTT
CDR3aa: CATGLREAFF

abundance: -
v_gene: TRBV20-1
j_gene: TRBJ2-5
d_gene: -
CDR3nt: TGCAGTGCTGCCACTAGTTTGAAGACCCAGTACTTC
CDR3aa: CSAATSLKTQYF

abundance: few
v_gene: TRBV5-1
j_gene: TRBJ2-5
d_gene: TRBD1
CDR3nt: TGCGCCAGCAGCCTGGGGACAGCAAAAGAGACCCAGTACTTC
CDR3aa: CASSLGTAKETQYF

abundance: few
v_gene: TRBV9
j_gene: TRBJ2-3
d_gene: -
CDR3nt: TGTGCCGTCGCACCTGGTAGCGCAGATACGCAGTATTTT
CDR3aa: CAVAPGSADTQYF

abundance: few
v_gene: TRBV6-5
j_gene: TRBJ2-2
d_gene: -
CDR3nt: TGTGCCAGCAGTTCCGGACCGCCCTACACCGGGGAGCTGTTTTTT
CDR3aa: CASSSGPPYTGELFF

abundance: few
v_gene: TRBV4-1
j_gene: TRBJ2-3
d_gene: -
CDR3nt: TGCGCCAGCAGCCAAGAGCGAGCTAGCACAGATACGCAGTATTTT
CDR3aa: CASSQERASTDTQYF

abundance: -
v_gene: TRBV29-1
j_gene: TRBJ2-2
d_gene: -
CDR3nt: TGCAGCGCGGCAGGGAGCGCCGGGGAGCTGTTTTTT
CDR3aa: CSAAGSAGELFF

abundance: -
v_gene: TRBV10-3
j_gene: TRBJ2-4
d_gene: TRBD1
CDR3nt: TGTGCCATCAGTGAGTCCAGGGGGCGGGGCATTCAGTACTTC
CDR3aa: CAISESRGRGIQYF

abundance: -
v_gene: TRBV20-1
j_gene: TRBJ2-1
d_gene: TRBD2
CDR3nt: TGCAGTGCTACGCTAGCGGGGGCTAATGAGCAGTTCTTC
CDR3aa: CSATLAGANEQFF

abundance: few
v_gene: TRBV7-2
j_gene: TRBJ1-1
d_gene: -
CDR3nt: TGTGCCAGCAGCTTGCGAAGGTCAGGGGTTATTAACACTGAAGCTTTCTTT
CDR3aa: CASSLRRSGVINTEAFF

abundance: many
v_gene: TRBV28
j_gene: TRBJ2-7
d_gene: -
CDR3nt: TGTGCCAGCAGTTTGTACAGGAGAGAGCAGTACTTC
CDR3aa: CASSLYRREQYF

abundance: -
v_gene: TRBV6-1
j_gene: TRBJ2-3
d_gene: -
CDR3nt: TGTGCCAGCGCCAGCGCGGCCAATACGCAGTATTTT
CDR3aa: CASASAANTQYF

abundance: -
v_gene: TRBV4-3
j_gene: TRBJ2-2
d_gene: -
CDR3nt: TGCGCCAGCAGCCAAGAGTTGGGGCGGGCCCTCGTCAGCGGGGAGCTGTTTTTT
CDR3aa: CASSQELGRALVSGELFF

abundance: -
v_gene: TRBV6-6
j_gene: TRBJ1-2
d_gene: -
CDR3nt: TGTGCCAGCACCCGAGGGGAGAACTATGGCTACACCTTC
CDR3aa: CASTRGENYGYTF

abundance: -
v_gene: TRBV4-3
j_gene: TRBJ2-1
d_gene: TRBD2
CDR3nt: TGCGCCAGCAGCCAAGTGCGAGCGGGGCCCGCCCAATTCTTC
CDR3aa: CASSQVRAGPAQFF

abundance: few
v_gene: TRBV25-1
j_gene: TRBJ2-7
d_gene: TRBD2
CDR3nt: TGTGCCAGCAGTGACCCCCTGGGGGGGACGTACGAGCAGTACTTC
CDR3aa: CASSDPLGGTYEQYF

abundance: -
v_gene: TRBV5-5
j_gene: TRBJ1-4
d_gene: -
CDR3nt: TGTGCCAGCAGCCAACCCAGCGAGGGGCGGGCTAATGAAAAACTGTTTTTT
CDR3aa: CASSQPSEGRANEKLFF

abundance: -
v_gene: TRBV12-3/TRBV12-4
j_gene: TRBJ2-3
d_gene: -
CDR3nt: TGTGCCAGTCGTCTCCGGGCTACGTTCACAGATACGCAGTATTTT
CDR3aa: CASRLRATFTDTQYF

abundance: few
v_gene: TRBV29-1
j_gene: TRBJ2-2
d_gene: -
CDR3nt: TGCAGCGTCGCCGGCGAGCGGTTGAGCACCGGGGAGCTGTTTTTT
CDR3aa: CSVAGERLSTGELFF

abundance: few
v_gene: TRBV7-3
j_gene: TRBJ2-2
d_gene: TRBD1
CDR3nt: TGTGCCAGCAGCTTAAGAGTGGGACAGATGATGACCGGGGAGCTGTTTTTT
CDR3aa: CASSLRVGQMMTGELFF